These 25 T cell receptor beta chains share one sample of origin, sequenced in a study of cytotoxic CD8 clonotypes in ibrutinib-treated CLL (dated by TCRdb to about 2021). Library construction relied on the immunoSEQ multiplex PCR assay. Entries here come from immuneACCESS through TCRdb and include only in-frame sequences with V and J called. Some clones fail to appear in such tables; in the studies checked, an unresolved V gene covers under half of the shortfall, and the cause of the remainder is unknown. The sample yields around 160,000 clones; more than 65% were counted once. The ten largest clones take up approximately 2% of the sample. In the paper's terms, the time point label means: about eleven months on ibrutinib. This specimen consisted of PBMCs, obtained after 12 months of ibrutinib treatment. The receptors were sampled from a human donor with chronic lymphocytic leukemia.

V is TRBV18 and J is TRBJ1-1, with D possibly being TRBD1 (6 bases). The CDR3 covers 16 residues. V was trimmed by 3 bases and J by 0 bases, leaving 14 bases between them. Germline V gene lookup returns CDR1 KGHSH and CDR2 LQKENI. The CDR3 DNA reads TGTGCCAGCTCACCGTACAGCGGGGGCATGAACACTGAAGCTTTCTTT. It yields the protein CASSPYSGGMNTEAFF.

This CDR3 is CAGRGTGGTGYTF. The CDR3, as DNA: TGTGCCGGCCGCGGGACAGGGGGCACTGGCTACACCTTC. The J gene is TRBJ1-2, the V gene TRBV2, with 12 bases fitting TRBD1. The CDR3 totals 13 residues. The germline V gene has CDR1 SNHLY and CDR2 FYNNEI. J was trimmed by 7 bases and V by 11 bases; bases with no gene match: 8.

This sequence joins TRBV19 and TRBJ1-1; TRBD1 aligns across 9 bases. Germline-derived CDR1 and CDR2 are LNHDA and SQIVND (reference sequence). The CDR3 sequence is 14 residues long. J was trimmed by 4 bases and V by 6 bases; bases with no gene match: 6. The CDR3 loop reads CASRVGQGPTEAFF. CDR3 bases: TGTGCCAGTAGAGTGGGACAGGGCCCCACTGAAGCTTTCTTT.

The V call is TRBV11-3, the J call TRBJ1-6; D is undetermined. Trimming pared 3 bases from V and 11 bases from J, leaving 8 bases between. Germline CDR1 SGHNT, CDR2 YENEEA. The CDR3 totals 12 residues. The CDR3 reads CASSFEGAPLHF. The CDR3 DNA reads as TGTGCCAGCAGCTTTGAGGGTGCACCCCTCCACTTT. Full variable domain (remainder filled in from reference TRBV11-3 and TRBJ1-6): EAGVVQSPRYKIIEKKQPVAFWCNPISGHNTLYWYLQNLGQGPELLIRYENEEAVDDSQLPKDRFSAERLKGVDSTLKIQPAELGDSAVYLCASSFEGAPLHFGNGTRLTVT.

The chain links TRBV4-2 to TRBJ2-7; 10 nucleotides agree with TRBD2. Germline V gives CDR1 LGHNA, CDR2 YNFKEQ. This CDR3 contains 19 residues. V shed 0 bases, J shed 2 bases, and the junction held 13 bases outside the gene matches. CDR3: CASSQEKALAGVEAYEQYF. For the CDR3, the DNA is TGTGCCAGCAGCCAAGAGAAAGCCCTAGCGGGAGTTGAGGCCTACGAGCAGTACTTC.

V gene TRBV6-5 combines with J gene TRBJ1-1; 8 bases are shared with TRBD1. With V trimmed by 6 bases and J by 1 base, 4 bases remained unmatched. The CDR3 sequence is 14 residues long. Per germline, CDR1 MNHEY and CDR2 SVGAGI. As DNA, the CDR3 is TGTGCCAGCAGAAGACAGGGGAAGAACACTGAAGCTTTCTTT. This encodes CASRRQGKNTEAFF.

The chain couples TRBV12-5 to TRBJ2-2, with a weak D call TRBD2 (5 bases). The CDR3 contains 15 residues. Germline loops: CDR1 LGHNT, CDR2 FRNRAP. Deletions cut 5 bases from V and 2 bases from J, with 12 bases between. In nucleotides, the CDR3 is TGTGCTAGTGGTCCCTCCGGGAAAAACACCGGGGAGCTGTTTTTT. Its translation is CASGPSGKNTGELFF.

V gene TRBV6-5 combines with J gene TRBJ1-2; 7 bases align to TRBD1. CDR1 is MNHEY, CDR2 SVGAGI, per germline. The junction had 10 bases not matched to a gene; V was cut back by 8 bases and J by 7 bases. This CDR3 comprises 13 residues. CDR3 in DNA: TGTGCCAGCCAATCGACAGGGAGCCTTGGCTACACCTTC. Amino acid sequence: CASQSTGSLGYTF.

The V call is TRBV29-1, the J call TRBJ2-5; D gene ambiguous. CDR1 is SQVTM, CDR2 ANQGSEA, per germline. V was pared by 5 bases and J by 5 bases, with 15 bases between. CDR3 size: 13 residues. The CDR3 reads CSVSLRVWETQYF. The CDR3 DNA follows: TGCAGCGTTTCGCTAAGGGTGTGGGAGACCCAGTACTTC.

The rearrangement links TRBV5-6 to TRBJ2-7; tentative D call: TRBD1 (6 bases). CDR1 is SGHDT and CDR2 is YYEEEE in the germline V gene. V dropped 5 bases and J dropped 6 bases, with 18 bases sitting between them. The CDR3 totals 14 residues. CDR3 region: CASRPQGRSGEQYF. Written as DNA, the CDR3 is TGTGCCAGCAGACCTCAGGGGCGGAGTGGCGAGCAGTACTTC.

The chain has TRBV30 and TRBJ2-7; either TRBD1 or TRBD2 may fit D (5 bases each). The germline CDR1 and CDR2 sequences are GTSNPN and SVGIG (reference sequence). V lost 0 bases, J lost 6 bases, and 18 bases lay in between. CDR3 length: 15 residues. The CDR3: CAWSVRPGPHGEQYF. The CDR3 DNA is TGTGCCTGGAGTGTACGGCCGGGACCCCATGGCGAGCAGTACTTC.

CDR3 residues: CASPSNTEAFF. CDR3 nucleotide sequence: TGTGCCAGTCCGTCGAACACTGAAGCTTTCTTT. This chain connects TRBV28 to TRBJ1-1; the D is unclear. V was clipped by 9 bases and J by 1 base, with 6 bases between them. Germline CDR1 is MDHEN and CDR2 is SYDVKM. This CDR3 spans 11 amino acids.

The chain has TRBV4-1 and TRBJ2-7; 11 nucleotides agree with TRBD2. Per germline, CDR1 MGHRA and CDR2 YSYEKL. Trimming at V came to 0 bases and at J to 2 bases, leaving 12 bases not matched to a gene. This CDR3 is built from 19 residues. The CDR3 coding sequence is TGCGCCAGCAGCCAAGATTACGGGACTAGCGGTTCGACAGCCTACGAGCAGTACTTC. It specifies CASSQDYGTSGSTAYEQYF.

The chain employs TRBV7-2 and TRBJ2-1; perhaps TRBD2 as D (6 bases). In germline, CDR1 is SGHTA, CDR2 FQGNSA. The CDR3 contains 16 residues. V lost 5 bases and J lost 9, with 23 bases in between. CDR3 in amino acids: CASSPGRSGFTPEQFF. DNA for the CDR3: TGTGCCAGCAGCCCCGGGCGCAGCGGGTTCACCCCTGAGCAGTTCTTC. The full variable domain, its missing parts supplied by reference TRBV7-2 and TRBJ2-1, is GAGVSQSPSNKVTEKGKDVELRCDPISGHTALYWYRQSLGQGLEFLIYFQGNSAPDKSGLPSDRFSAERTGGSVSTLTIQRTQQEDSAVYLCASSPGRSGFTPEQFFGPGTRLTVL.

The chain couples TRBV10-3 to TRBJ2-3; 10 bases map to TRBD2. CDR3 length: 15 residues. V shed 5 bases and J 2 bases; nucleotides not matched to a gene: 4. CDR1 ENHRY and CDR2 SYGVKD come from the germline V gene. For the CDR3, the DNA is TGTGCCATCAGTTCACTAGCGGGACTCACAGATACGCAGTATTTT. Translating it yields CAISSLAGLTDTQYF.

This clone showed up just a few times. The chain uses TRBV5-1 and TRBJ2-1; TRBD2 matches at 9 bases. Germline V lookup: CDR1 SGHRS, CDR2 YFSETQ. Germline trimming cut 0 bases from V and 4 bases from J; bases unmatched to any gene: 11. This CDR3 has 18 amino acids. CDR3 sequence reads: CASSLVPVTSGPYNEQFF. CDR3 sequence (DNA): TGCGCCAGCAGCTTGGTCCCCGTCACTAGCGGGCCTTACAATGAGCAGTTCTTC.

This sequence joins TRBV7-2 and TRBJ2-1; 7 bases fit TRBD2. The ends lost 2 bases at V and 4 bases at J; junction bases unmatched: 8. This CDR3 is 16 amino acids long. Germline CDR1 and CDR2: SGHTA and FQGNSA. CDR3 amino acids: CASSLIGLADYNEQFF. The CDR3, as DNA: TGTGCCAGCAGCTTAATAGGTCTAGCGGATTACAATGAGCAGTTCTTC.

The chain uses TRBV19 and TRBJ1-5, with D unclear. CDR1 is LNHDA and CDR2 is SQIVND in the germline V gene (reference sequence). The germline V and J ends were trimmed by 3 bases and 4 bases, with 13 bases remaining between them. CDR3 length: 15 residues. CDR3 protein: CASSIYRQQNQPQHF. The DNA for the CDR3 is TGTGCCAGTAGTATTTATCGGCAGCAAAATCAGCCCCAGCATTTT.

The chain uses TRBV12-5 and TRBJ2-1; 8 nucleotides line up with TRBD2. This CDR3 comprises 17 residues. Germline-derived CDR1 and CDR2 are LGHNT and FRNRAP. J lost 1 base, V lost 0 bases, and 5 bases had no gene match. Here the CDR3 reads CASGLVKAGVSYNEQFF. The CDR3, as DNA: TGTGCTAGTGGTTTGGTGAAAGCGGGAGTATCCTACAATGAGCAGTTCTTC.

The chain combines TRBV19 with TRBJ1-5; possibly TRBD1 for D (5 bases). The CDR3 is 19 amino acids. Germline V lookup: CDR1 LNHDA, CDR2 SQIVND (reference sequence). V shed 3 bases and J shed 3 bases, with 24 bases lying between them. Here the CDR3 DNA reads TGTGCCAGTAGTATCTCAGGGCAGGGAACGGTAAATTACAATCAGCCCCAGCATTTT. Protein sequence: CASSISGQGTVNYNQPQHF.

V and J are TRBV21-1 and TRBJ2-7; TRBD2 was called by the table and not checked on the DNA. TRBV21-1 is reported as a pseudogene. CDR3 length: 17 amino acids. The chain's CDR3 is CASSKEEPYEETYEQYF. In nucleotides, the CDR3 is TGTGCCAGCAGCAAAGAGGAACCCTACGAGGAGACCTACGAGCAGTACTTC.

The chain recombines TRBV4-1 with TRBJ2-5; 11 bases are shared with TRBD2. This CDR3 comprises 17 residues. Germline lookup yields CDR1 MGHRA and CDR2 YSYEKL. With 0 bases clipped from V and 4 bases from J, the junction kept 7 bases outside the gene matches. Here the CDR3 reads CASSQERTSGSPETQYF. DNA of the CDR3: TGCGCCAGCAGCCAAGAGAGGACTAGCGGGTCCCCAGAGACCCAGTACTTC.

The V call is TRBV6-6, the J call TRBJ2-2; 9 bases line up with TRBD2. J gave up 4 bases and V 10 bases, and 10 bases lay outside the gene matches. The germline V gene has CDR1 MNHNY and CDR2 SVGAGI (reference sequence). The CDR3 consists of 15 residues. The CDR3 sequence is CATEASGESTGELFF. The CDR3 DNA reads TGTGCCACCGAAGCTAGCGGGGAAAGCACCGGGGAGCTGTTTTTT.

V usage is TRBV11-3 and J usage is TRBJ2-6; D may be TRBD2 (5 bases). Looked up from germline, CDR1 is SGHNT and CDR2 is YENEEA. This CDR3 is 15 amino acids long. The V end was cut by 1 base, the J end by 2 bases, with 6 bases between. The CDR3 DNA follows: TGTGCCAGCAGCTTAGGGGGAGCTGGGGCCAACGTCCTGACTTTC. Its protein is CASSLGGAGANVLTF. Combining the CDR3 with reference TRBV11-3 and TRBJ2-6 gives the whole variable domain EAGVVQSPRYKIIEKKQPVAFWCNPISGHNTLYWYLQNLGQGPELLIRYENEEAVDDSQLPKDRFSAERLKGVDSTLKIQPAELGDSAVYLCASSLGGAGANVLTFGAGSRLTVL.

V and J are TRBV6-1 and TRBJ1-2, with 7 bases lining up with TRBD1. Germline CDR1 reads MNHNS; CDR2 reads SASEGT. The ends lost 2 bases at V and 4 bases at J; junction bases unmatched: 7. The CDR3 sequence is 15 residues long. The CDR3 region is CASSEQQGHTYGYTF. For the CDR3, the DNA is TGTGCCAGCAGTGAACAACAGGGGCACACCTATGGCTACACCTTC.